The rows below give T cell receptor beta chains drawn from one sample of a study of shared clonotypes between healthy human individuals. Clones were sequenced by immunoSEQ multiplex PCR, and TCRdb holds only the in-frame ones, with some missing. The repertoire holds about 2 million clones, 85% to 95% seen once, with 0.1% to 0.15% in the top ten. The material sequenced was naive CD4+ T cells sorted from blood. These receptors were collected from a man aged 18-30 years in good health. CDR3s include the opening cysteine and the closing phenylalanine or tryptophan. Each record gives: clone size, CDR3 length, D gene, J gene, V gene, CDR3 DNA, CDR3 protein. The D gene is left open where the match is weak. Size values are once, few and many counts, or a class for expanded clones, and some rows have none.

abundance: -
len: 16
d_gene: -
j_gene: TRBJ1-4
v_gene: TRBV28
CDR3nt: TGTGCCAGCAGTTCTCCGGGGTCTTTAACTAATGAAAAACTGTTTTTT
CDR3aa: CASSSPGSLTNEKLFF

abundance: -
len: 15
d_gene: -
j_gene: TRBJ2-7
v_gene: TRBV2
CDR3nt: TGTGCCAGCAGGGTTCCTAGCCGGGGAGACTACGAGCAGTACTTC
CDR3aa: CASRVPSRGDYEQYF

abundance: -
len: 13
d_gene: -
j_gene: TRBJ2-3
v_gene: TRBV6-5
CDR3nt: TGTGCCAGCAGTTACAGGGAGGCAGATACGCAGTATTTT
CDR3aa: CASSYREADTQYF

abundance: -
len: 13
d_gene: -
j_gene: TRBJ2-5
v_gene: TRBV7-6
CDR3nt: TGTGCCAGCAGCTCCCTTCGACAAGAGACCCAGTACTTC
CDR3aa: CASSSLRQETQYF

abundance: -
len: 13
d_gene: -
j_gene: TRBJ2-5
v_gene: TRBV5-1
CDR3nt: TGCGCCAGCAGCCATCGACAGGAAGAGACCCAGTACTTC
CDR3aa: CASSHRQEETQYF

abundance: once
len: 13
d_gene: -
j_gene: TRBJ1-1
v_gene: TRBV9
CDR3nt: TGTGCCAGCAGCGTAGAGTCAACCAAGGAAGCTTTCTTT
CDR3aa: CASSVESTKEAFF

abundance: -
len: 14
d_gene: -
j_gene: TRBJ1-6
v_gene: TRBV19
CDR3nt: TGTGCCAGTAGTATGGGTATATATAATTCACCCCTCCACTTT
CDR3aa: CASSMGIYNSPLHF

abundance: -
len: 14
d_gene: -
j_gene: TRBJ2-3
v_gene: TRBV6-6
CDR3nt: TGTGCCAGCACCAGGGCGGTAGGCACAGATACGCAGTATTTT
CDR3aa: CASTRAVGTDTQYF

abundance: -
len: 16
d_gene: -
j_gene: TRBJ2-3
v_gene: TRBV5-4
CDR3nt: TGTGCCAGCAGCCCCAGGGGCGGGGGATACACAGATACGCAGTATTTT
CDR3aa: CASSPRGGGYTDTQYF

abundance: -
len: 15
d_gene: TRBD1
j_gene: TRBJ2-7
v_gene: TRBV25-1
CDR3nt: TGTGCCAGCAGTCCGGGGACAGGCATTGCCTACGAGCAGTACTTC
CDR3aa: CASSPGTGIAYEQYF

abundance: -
len: 13
d_gene: -
j_gene: TRBJ2-7
v_gene: TRBV10-3
CDR3nt: TGTGCCATCAGGGACAGTAGCCCCTACGAGCAGTACTTC
CDR3aa: CAIRDSSPYEQYF

abundance: -
len: 15
d_gene: -
j_gene: TRBJ1-2
v_gene: TRBV7-8
CDR3nt: TGTGCCAGCAGCTTAGGTCCTAATAGGGACTATGGCTACACCTTC
CDR3aa: CASSLGPNRDYGYTF

abundance: -
len: 17
d_gene: TRBD1
j_gene: TRBJ1-5
v_gene: TRBV2
CDR3nt: TGTGCCAGCAGTGAAACGGGGACAGGGGCCCTCTATCAGCCCCAGCATTTT
CDR3aa: CASSETGTGALYQPQHF

abundance: -
len: 16
d_gene: TRBD2
j_gene: TRBJ2-1
v_gene: TRBV18
CDR3nt: TGTGCCAGCTCACCACGGACTAGCGGCTCCTACAATGAGCAGTTCTTC
CDR3aa: CASSPRTSGSYNEQFF

abundance: -
len: 14
d_gene: -
j_gene: TRBJ2-7
v_gene: TRBV7-9
CDR3nt: TGTGCCAGCAGCTTAGGCCAGGGCAGGTACGAGCAGTACTTC
CDR3aa: CASSLGQGRYEQYF

abundance: -
len: 15
d_gene: -
j_gene: TRBJ2-6
v_gene: TRBV4-3
CDR3nt: TGCGCCAGCAGCCGATCCCTGGCAGGGGCCAACGTCCTGACTTTC
CDR3aa: CASSRSLAGANVLTF

abundance: -
len: 18
d_gene: -
j_gene: TRBJ1-2
v_gene: TRBV5-8
CDR3nt: TGTGCCAGCAGCTTGCCTGGATCAGGGGCGACAGCTAACTATGGCTACACCTTC
CDR3aa: CASSLPGSGATANYGYTF

abundance: -
len: 15
d_gene: -
j_gene: TRBJ1-1
v_gene: TRBV5-1
CDR3nt: TGCGCCAGCAGCTTGTTGGGGGCGCAGGGCACTGAAGCTTTCTTT
CDR3aa: CASSLLGAQGTEAFF

abundance: -
len: 15
d_gene: TRBD1
j_gene: TRBJ1-4
v_gene: TRBV19
CDR3nt: TGTGCCAGTAGTCAATCAGGGGGCGCGGGTGAAAAACTGTTTTTT
CDR3aa: CASSQSGGAGEKLFF

abundance: -
len: 16
d_gene: -
j_gene: TRBJ2-1
v_gene: TRBV7-2
CDR3nt: TGTGCCAGCAGCACCGGATACTCGATGCGATACAATGAGCAGTTCTTC
CDR3aa: CASSTGYSMRYNEQFF

abundance: -
len: 16
d_gene: TRBD1
j_gene: TRBJ2-3
v_gene: TRBV11-2
CDR3nt: TGTGCCAGCAGCCGAAGGGGGACAGGCCCTACAGATACGCAGTATTTT
CDR3aa: CASSRRGTGPTDTQYF

abundance: once
len: 13
d_gene: -
j_gene: TRBJ2-7
v_gene: TRBV7-9
CDR3nt: TGTGCCAGCAGCTTAGAAGACTTTTACGAGCAGTACTTC
CDR3aa: CASSLEDFYEQYF

abundance: -
len: 14
d_gene: TRBD1
j_gene: TRBJ2-7
v_gene: TRBV19
CDR3nt: TGTCCCCCATCACAGGGGGATCCGATCTACGAGCAGTACTTC
CDR3aa: CPPSQGDPIYEQYF

abundance: -
len: 14
d_gene: TRBD1
j_gene: TRBJ1-6
v_gene: TRBV9
CDR3nt: TGTGCCAGCAGCGTGACGGACAGGGTTGGACCCCTCCACTTT
CDR3aa: CASSVTDRVGPLHF

abundance: -
len: 16
d_gene: TRBD1
j_gene: TRBJ2-3
v_gene: TRBV10-1
CDR3nt: TGCGCCAGGACGGGACGCCGGGACAGTAGGACAGATACGCAGTATTTT
CDR3aa: CARTGRRDSRTDTQYF

abundance: -
len: 13
d_gene: -
j_gene: TRBJ2-2
v_gene: TRBV30
CDR3nt: TGTGCCTGGAGTGTACAGGGTGCCGGGGAGCTGTTTTTT
CDR3aa: CAWSVQGAGELFF

abundance: -
len: 15
d_gene: TRBD2
j_gene: TRBJ2-1
v_gene: TRBV9
CDR3nt: TGTGCCAGCAGCGATGGGACTAGCCCCTACAATGAGCAGTTCTTC
CDR3aa: CASSDGTSPYNEQFF

abundance: -
len: 14
d_gene: TRBD2
j_gene: TRBJ2-1
v_gene: TRBV5-1
CDR3nt: TGCGCCAGCAGCGTGGGGCTAGCGGGAGATGAGCAGTTCTTC
CDR3aa: CASSVGLAGDEQFF

abundance: -
len: 14
d_gene: TRBD2
j_gene: TRBJ2-7
v_gene: TRBV25-1
CDR3nt: TGTGCCAGCGAGCGAGCGGGAGGGCCCCACGAGCAGTACTTC
CDR3aa: CASERAGGPHEQYF

abundance: -
len: 13
d_gene: -
j_gene: TRBJ2-7
v_gene: TRBV30
CDR3nt: TGTGCCTGGACAAGACTCAGGGGCCACGAGCAGTACTTC
CDR3aa: CAWTRLRGHEQYF

abundance: -
len: 14
d_gene: -
j_gene: TRBJ1-4
v_gene: TRBV2
CDR3nt: TGTGCCAGCAGTCGAAGGGGAGTTAGTGAAAAACTGTTTTTT
CDR3aa: CASSRRGVSEKLFF

abundance: -
len: 16
d_gene: TRBD1
j_gene: TRBJ2-2
v_gene: TRBV27
CDR3nt: TGTGCCAGCAGTTTACGGACAGGCCGGAACACCGGGGAGCTGTTTTTT
CDR3aa: CASSLRTGRNTGELFF

abundance: -
len: 15
d_gene: TRBD2
j_gene: TRBJ2-1
v_gene: TRBV7-2
CDR3nt: TGTGCCAGCACCTTGCGCGGGAGGGCCTACAATGAGCAGTTCTTC
CDR3aa: CASTLRGRAYNEQFF

abundance: -
len: 11
d_gene: -
j_gene: TRBJ1-3
v_gene: TRBV6-5
CDR3nt: TGTGCCAGCAGCAATCGAAACACCATATATTTT
CDR3aa: CASSNRNTIYF

abundance: -
len: 18
d_gene: TRBD1
j_gene: TRBJ2-6
v_gene: TRBV7-9
CDR3nt: TGTGCCAGCAGCTTAGTGGGACAGGGGACCTCTGGGGCCAACGTCCTGACTTTC
CDR3aa: CASSLVGQGTSGANVLTF

abundance: -
len: 14
d_gene: -
j_gene: TRBJ2-5
v_gene: TRBV7-9
CDR3nt: TGTGCCAGCAGCTTAGGTTCGGGAAAAGAGACCCAGTACTTC
CDR3aa: CASSLGSGKETQYF

abundance: once
len: 12
d_gene: -
j_gene: TRBJ1-2
v_gene: TRBV6-4
CDR3nt: TGTGCCAGCAGCCTCGGCGACTATGGCTACACCTTC
CDR3aa: CASSLGDYGYTF

abundance: -
len: 11
d_gene: -
j_gene: TRBJ1-2
v_gene: TRBV20-1
CDR3nt: TGCAGTGCTAGATCCGGATATGGCTACACCTTC
CDR3aa: CSARSGYGYTF

abundance: once
len: 14
d_gene: -
j_gene: TRBJ2-3
v_gene: TRBV6-4
CDR3nt: TGTGCCACCCGAGAAGGCATCACCGGAGATACGCAGTATTTT
CDR3aa: CATREGITGDTQYF

abundance: -
len: 11
d_gene: -
j_gene: TRBJ2-7
v_gene: TRBV7-2
CDR3nt: TGTGCCAGCAGCCTAGAGTACGAGCAGTACTTC
CDR3aa: CASSLEYEQYF

abundance: -
len: 14
d_gene: TRBD2
j_gene: TRBJ2-7
v_gene: TRBV30
CDR3nt: TGTGCCTGGAGACTGGGGGAGGGCCAATACGAGCAGTACTTC
CDR3aa: CAWRLGEGQYEQYF

abundance: -
len: 15
d_gene: TRBD1
j_gene: TRBJ2-2
v_gene: TRBV7-9
CDR3nt: TGTGCCAGCAGCTTGGACAGGGCGGGCACCGGGGAGCTGTTTTTT
CDR3aa: CASSLDRAGTGELFF

abundance: -
len: 13
d_gene: -
j_gene: TRBJ1-1
v_gene: TRBV30
CDR3nt: TGTGCCTGGAATTTCCGAGGGGACACTGAAGCTTTCTTT
CDR3aa: CAWNFRGDTEAFF

abundance: -
len: 17
d_gene: -
j_gene: TRBJ2-6
v_gene: TRBV1
CDR3nt: TGCACCAGCAGCCAACCCGGACTTAATTCTGGGGCCAACGTCCTGACTTTC
CDR3aa: CTSSQPGLNSGANVLTF

abundance: -
len: 15
d_gene: TRBD1
j_gene: TRBJ1-2
v_gene: TRBV9
CDR3nt: TGTGCCAGCAGCGTATCGGACAGGGCCAACTATGGCTACACCTTC
CDR3aa: CASSVSDRANYGYTF

abundance: -
len: 15
d_gene: -
j_gene: TRBJ2-1
v_gene: TRBV6-1
CDR3nt: TGTGCCAGCAGTGCGGAGCGCCCCTCCTACAATGAGCAGTTCTTC
CDR3aa: CASSAERPSYNEQFF

abundance: -
len: 14
d_gene: TRBD1
j_gene: TRBJ1-2
v_gene: TRBV7-9
CDR3nt: TGTGCCAGCAGCTTCCGGACAGGGGGTAGTGGCTACACCTTC
CDR3aa: CASSFRTGGSGYTF

abundance: -
len: 18
d_gene: -
j_gene: TRBJ2-3
v_gene: TRBV4-2
CDR3nt: TGTGCCAGCAGCCAAAGTGGCGACGTGGGGGGAAGCACAGATACGCAGTATTTT
CDR3aa: CASSQSGDVGGSTDTQYF

abundance: -
len: 15
d_gene: TRBD2
j_gene: TRBJ2-1
v_gene: TRBV27
CDR3nt: TGTGCCAGCAGTTCTAGCGGGAGAACCTACAATGAGCAGTTCTTC
CDR3aa: CASSSSGRTYNEQFF

abundance: once
len: 14
d_gene: -
j_gene: TRBJ1-5
v_gene: TRBV28
CDR3nt: TGTGCCAGCAATCCTCAGGAGAGCAATCAGCCCCAGCATTTT
CDR3aa: CASNPQESNQPQHF

abundance: -
len: 14
d_gene: -
j_gene: TRBJ1-1
v_gene: TRBV27
CDR3nt: TGTGCCAGCAAGCCAGGGCCGGTGAACACTGAAGCTTTCTTT
CDR3aa: CASKPGPVNTEAFF

abundance: -
len: 15
d_gene: -
j_gene: TRBJ1-2
v_gene: TRBV11-2
CDR3nt: TGTGCCAGCAGCGACGCTGGCCGGGCCTACTATGGCTACACCTTC
CDR3aa: CASSDAGRAYYGYTF

abundance: -
len: 15
d_gene: TRBD1
j_gene: TRBJ2-7
v_gene: TRBV7-9
CDR3nt: TGTGCCAGCAGCTTAGCGGGGACAGATTCCTACGAGCAGTACTTC
CDR3aa: CASSLAGTDSYEQYF

abundance: -
len: 13
d_gene: TRBD1
j_gene: TRBJ2-7
v_gene: TRBV19
CDR3nt: TGTGCCAGTAGTACCGGACAGGGCTACGAGCAGTACTTC
CDR3aa: CASSTGQGYEQYF